Each of the 4 T cell receptor beta chains below was sequenced from the same sample in a study of CXCR3-negative and CXCR3-positive naive CD8 T cells. Libraries of TRB cDNA were made by 5' RACE and carried UMIs. Reprocessing the 5' RACE reads, TCRdb reports a single entry for every CDR3 protein and omits DNA. The table lists about 130,000 distinct CDR3 sequences. The sequenced material came from naive CXCR3- CD8+ T cells from blood. Documented subset: CD45RO-CCR7+CD27+CD95- naive CD8+ T cells lacking CXCR3 (TNR3-). All receptors derive from a human donor in good health. Some clones in this sample may be carry-over from other donors' samples.

CDR3 sequence: CPSSEAGQGGNEQFF. The gene calls are TRBV28 and TRBJ2-1; TCRdb selects TRBD1, and the lack of DNA leaves this call unchecked. CDR1 and CDR2 (germline): MDHEN, SYDVKM. This CDR3 is built from 15 residues.

The chain combines TRBV5-4 with TRBJ2-3; TCRdb selects TRBD2, and the lack of DNA leaves this call unchecked. The CDR3 consists of 14 residues. The V gene's germline CDR1 is SGHNT and CDR2 YYREEE (reference sequence). CDR3 sequence: CASSPGLEPDTQYF.

J is TRBJ2-1 and V is TRBV7-8; TCRdb names TRBD1, which stays unverified in the absence of DNA. This CDR3 region has 17 residues. The germline gives CDR1 SGHVS, CDR2 FQNEAQ. The CDR3 sequence is CASSLGPRRRGPGEQFF.

The chain carries TRBV6-2 or TRBV6-3 and TRBJ2-1. Germline V gene lookup returns CDR1 MNHEY and CDR2 SVGEGT. This CDR3 has 13 residues. CDR3 protein: CASSTEEHNEQFF.